This T cell receptor beta chain was captured by sequencing in a study of T cells after yellow fever vaccination. Looking at the study overall: Fractions low in cell number were prepared with SMART-Seq v4 Ultra Low Input. Findings of the study overall: Within FACS-sorted repertoires, abundant clonotypes contaminating from the bulk population could be present. Most clones from primary vaccination resurfaced after the booster (around 95% CD4, over 85% CD8). The study found a weaker secondary response that peaked faster, day 5 versus 15.

The table lists this clonotype with a few counts. Its antigen remains unknown. The CDR3 loop spans 16 amino acids. In germline, CDR1 is SGHRS, CDR2 YFSETQ. V was pared by 4 bases and J by 6 bases, with 10 bases of the junction left unmatched. One entry per CDR3 protein results from TCRdb running MiXCR on the 5' RACE reads. The sample contains 610,000 or so distinct CDR3 sequences, 9% to 15% of which appear only once. The V and J genes are TRBV5-1 and TRBJ2-3; the match to TRBD2 covers 11 bases. The sequence derives from a man under 40 who received the YFV17D yellow fever vaccine. The sequences come from PBMCs, collected on the day of the yellow fever booster vaccination. The CDR3 spells CASSPTLAGVSDTQYF. CDR3 in DNA: TGCGCCAGCAGCCCGACACTAGCGGGAGTTTCGGATACGCAGTATTTT.